This T cell receptor beta chain was profiled in a study of T cells in tuberculosis. Study overall: T cells were selected with CD1B tetramers loaded with glucose monomycolate. Within 7 days of starting treatment, or before, PBMC were stored. Study-wide results and limits: GEM motif frequencies gave 55% to 75% accuracy; the GMM repertoire gave about 86%.

This clone was recorded once. Its specificity is unknown. The V and J ends lost 0 bases and 2 bases, in that order; junction bases with no gene match: 8. CDR3 length: 16 amino acids. CDR1 is SGDLS and CDR2 is YYNGEE in the germline V gene. Data came from immunoSEQ multiplex PCR; TCRdb stores just in-frame clones and leaves some out. The data show about 34,000 clones, approximately 94% seen once. Specified time point: new active TB diagnosis, blood taken before or within 7 days of starting treatment. HIV-seronegative South African adults aged 18 years or older had newly diagnosed active tuberculosis. Sequencing used PBMCs, obtained at tuberculosis diagnosis. The chain carries TRBV9 and TRBJ2-7, with 7 bases lining up with TRBD2. This TCR was sampled from an adult with tuberculosis. Here the CDR3 reads CASSVGWAGEAYEQYF. CDR3 in DNA: TGTGCCAGCAGCGTAGGTTGGGCGGGAGAGGCCTACGAGCAGTACTTC.